This T cell receptor (beta chain) was identified in a study of graft-versus-host responses after intestinal transplantation. For the study at large: Anti-thymocyte globulin induction was given to all recipients, followed by tacrolimus and steroids for 2 to 3 years. Overall study findings and caveats: The marrow of recipients harbored GvH clones, and ileum or blood showed some of them first.

Here immunoSEQ multiplex PCR was the method, and the copy in TCRdb shows in-frame clones only, minus some. The sample lists 10,000 to 15,000 clones; around 85% were seen once. A remark on this clone: Its antigen is as yet unknown.

This CDR3 region has 14 residues. Germline CDR1 is SGHDT and CDR2 is YYEEEE. The V gene end was trimmed by 0 bases and the J gene end by 5 bases; junction bases not matched to a gene: 3. This rearrangement joins TRBV5-6 to TRBJ2-7; 9 bases agree with TRBD2. This clonotype was sampled from a human patient who received an intestinal transplant, so some T cells may come from the graft donor. The material was PBMCs, obtained just over 300 days after intestinal transplant. Written as DNA, the CDR3 is TGTGCCAGCAGCTTGGGACTAGCGGTTCACGAGCAGTACTTC. It is translated as CASSLGLAVHEQYF.